These 25 T cell receptor beta chains share one sample of origin, sequenced in a study of shared clonotypes between healthy human individuals (dated by TCRdb to about 2020). Receptors were amplified or captured by the immunoSEQ multiplex PCR assay. TCRdb took over this immuneACCESS table, retaining in-frame rearrangements with V and J assigned. Such tables are incomplete; in checked studies, under half of the missing clones stem from an unresolved V gene, and the remainder is unexplained. Here the sample has 2,500,000 or so clones; 85% to 95% occur a single time. The top ten clonotypes cover roughly 0.34% of the sample. Source material: naive CD4+ T cells from PBMCs. The sample's cell subset or site label, in plain terms: CD45RA+ positively selected. The receptors were sampled from a man younger than 30 in good health. Some clones in this sample may be carry-over from other donors' samples.

The chain carries TRBV30 and TRBJ2-2; the D gene could be TRBD1 or TRBD2 (5 bases each). V gave up 4 bases and J gave up 3 bases, with 15 bases separating them. CDR1 GTSNPN and CDR2 SVGIG come from the germline V gene (reference sequence). CDR3 length equals 15 residues. The CDR3 DNA reads TGTGCCTGGACCCACGGGGCAGCACACACCGGGGAGCTGTTTTTT. This sequence encodes CAWTHGAAHTGELFF.

This chain joins TRBV11-3 and TRBJ2-7, with D possibly being TRBD2 (6 bases). Germline V lookup: CDR1 SGHNT, CDR2 YENEEA. The CDR3 contains 15 residues. Trimming removed 5 bases from V and 5 bases from J, with 19 bases in between. For the CDR3, the DNA is TGTGCCAGCAGCCGGCGGGGCGGGGAGTACCACGAGCAGTACTTC. As protein: CASSRRGGEYHEQYF.

The chain recombines TRBV7-8 with TRBJ2-3; no clear D gene. The V gene's germline CDR1 is SGHVS and CDR2 FQNEAQ. The V and J ends lost 5 bases and 4 bases respectively, with 10 bases between them. The CDR3 is 13 amino acids. CDR3 DNA: TGTGCCAGCAGCCCACGTAGGTCAGATACGCAGTATTTT. Translation: CASSPRRSDTQYF.

CDR3 nucleotides: TGTGCCAGCAGCGTAGATACAGGGAGGTTTGAGCAGTTCTTC. It codes for CASSVDTGRFEQFF. V gene TRBV9 combines with J gene TRBJ2-1; either TRBD1 or TRBD2 may supply D (6 bases each). The ends were cut back, 0 bases at V and 9 bases at J, with 13 bases in the middle. The germline V gene has CDR1 SGDLS and CDR2 YYNGEE. The CDR3 length is 14 residues. The full variable domain, in which reference TRBV9 and TRBJ2-1 provide the parts outside the CDR3, is DSGVTQTPKHLITATGQRVTLRCSPRSGDLSVYWYQQSLDQGLQFLIQYYNGEERAKGNILERFSAQQFPDLHSELNLSSLELGDSALYFCASSVDTGRFEQFFGPGTRLTVL.

The chain joins TRBV5-6 to TRBJ2-3; D gene unclear. Germline V gene data show CDR1 as SGHDT and CDR2 as YYEEEE. The CDR3 has 15 amino acids. The germline V and J ends were trimmed by 10 bases and 6 bases, with 24 bases remaining between them. CDR3 bases: TGTGCCCCCGTTGGCGGTGCGGACCGTACGGATACGCAGTATTTT. Amino acids: CAPVGGADRTDTQYF.

The chain couples TRBV18 to TRBJ1-4; D is unclear. Germline V CDR1 and CDR2: KGHSH, LQKENI. CDR3 length: 13 amino acids. The V end was cut by 3 bases, the J end by 3 bases, with 5 bases between. The CDR3 protein is CASSPVSNEKLFF. The DNA of the CDR3 is TGTGCCAGCTCACCGGTTTCTAATGAAAAACTGTTTTTT.

In regard to this clone: This sample includes further DNA sequences coding for the same CDR3. The chain combines TRBV28 with TRBJ2-5; 10 bases match TRBD1. This CDR3 spans 14 amino acids. V dropped 4 bases and J dropped 2; count of bases not matched to a gene: 1. Germline CDR1 and CDR2: MDHEN and SYDVKM. The chain's CDR3 is CASSWDRGQETQYF. The CDR3 nucleotides are TGTGCCAGCAGTTGGGACAGGGGTCAAGAGACCCAGTACTTC.

The V gene is TRBV28, the J gene TRBJ1-6, with D hard to call. The CDR3 runs to 16 residues. CDR1 is MDHEN, CDR2 SYDVKM, per germline. The V gene lost 1 base and the J gene lost 4 bases, with 11 bases spanning the gap. The CDR3 loop is CASSLFGQPYNSPLHF. CDR3 nucleotides: TGTGCCAGCAGTTTATTTGGGCAGCCATATAATTCACCCCTCCACTTT.

The chain carries TRBV5-1 and TRBJ2-7; TRBD1 matches at 11 bases. The V and J ends lost 3 bases and 3 bases, in that order; junction bases with no gene match: 5. Per the germline V gene, CDR1 is SGHRS and CDR2 is YFSETQ. The CDR3 is made up of 15 amino acids. CDR3 DNA: TGCGCCAGCAGCTCCGGGACAGGGGGTTTCTACGAGCAGTACTTC. It translates to CASSSGTGGFYEQYF.

This clone came up a few times. V gene TRBV2 combines with J gene TRBJ1-1; TRBD1 matches 7 bases. Germline assignment: CDR1 SNHLY and CDR2 FYNNEI. The V gene end was trimmed by 6 bases and the J gene end by 4 bases; junction bases not matched to a gene: 5. This CDR3 spans 13 amino acids. CDR3: CASSARTGTEAFF. The CDR3 DNA reads TGTGCCAGCAGCGCTCGGACAGGCACTGAAGCTTTCTTT.

This chain uses TRBV28 with TRBJ1-5, with TRBD1 matching 11 bases. Trimming cost V 9 bases and J 5 bases; bases outside gene matches: 9. This CDR3 is 15 amino acids long. Germline CDR1 is MDHEN and CDR2 is SYDVKM. CDR3 DNA sequence: TGTGCCAGTACCACCGGACAGGGGGCGTATCAGCCCCAGCATTTT. Amino acids: CASTTGQGAYQPQHF.

The V gene is TRBV4-1, the J gene TRBJ2-5; 9 nucleotides match TRBD2. V lost 4 bases to trimming and J lost 3 bases; unmatched junction nucleotides: 15. The CDR3 is made up of 18 amino acids. Germline values: CDR1 MGHRA, CDR2 YSYEKL. CDR3 in DNA: TGCGCCAGCAGCCGAGGAGCCCCCGCTAGCGGGATAAAAGAGACCCAGTACTTC. Its translation: CASSRGAPASGIKETQYF.

This rearrangement joins TRBV18 to TRBJ1-3; D not certain. The CDR3 has 16 amino acids. Between the trimmed V and J ends, which lost 3 bases and 4 bases, there was a span of 16 bases. From germline, CDR1 is KGHSH and CDR2 LQKENI. The CDR3 DNA reads as TGTGCCAGCTCACCCAGTCGGGCCCCGGCAGGAAACACCATATATTTT. Translating it yields CASSPSRAPAGNTIYF.

This sequence joins TRBV5-6 and TRBJ1-2; D not resolved. Germline CDR1 SGHDT, CDR2 YYEEEE. There are 14 residues in the CDR3. V was clipped by 2 bases and J by 2 bases, with 10 bases between them. Written as DNA, the CDR3 is TGTGCCAGCAGCTTCTGGGGAGTCAACTATGGCTACACCTTC. Residues: CASSFWGVNYGYTF.

The V and J genes are TRBV19 and TRBJ2-7; 11 bases map to TRBD2. The CDR3 contains 18 residues. Germline V CDR1 and CDR2: LNHDA, SQIVND (reference sequence). V shed 6 bases and J 1 base; nucleotides not matched to a gene: 14. The CDR3 DNA reads as TGTGCCAGTAGGCTCGGCGGGGCTAGCGGGAGGAAATCCTACGAGCAGTACTTC. As protein: CASRLGGASGRKSYEQYF.

The V and J genes are TRBV30 and TRBJ1-2; D unresolved. Germline loops: CDR1 GTSNPN, CDR2 SVGIG (reference sequence). The V gene lost 5 bases and the J gene lost 10 bases, with 17 bases spanning the gap. The CDR3 runs to 12 residues. For the CDR3, the DNA is TGTGCCTGGGACCCTGCCCCAGGTTCCTACACCTTC. It is translated as CAWDPAPGSYTF.

The gene calls are TRBV5-6 and TRBJ1-5; D gene ambiguous. Between the trimmed V and J ends, which lost 1 base and 0 bases, there was a span of 14 bases. CDR1 and CDR2 from the germline V gene are SGHDT and YYEEEE. The CDR3 runs to 17 residues. The CDR3 DNA is TGTGCCAGCAGCTTGCGGCAGGACTACTATAGCAATCAGCCCCAGCATTTT. Its protein is CASSLRQDYYSNQPQHF.

This rearrangement joins TRBV18 to TRBJ2-1, with TRBD2 as a possible D gene (5 bases). Germline V lookup: CDR1 KGHSH, CDR2 LQKENI. Deletions cut 3 bases from V and 5 bases from J, with 8 bases between. The CDR3 contains 13 residues. The CDR3 loop is CASSPRDNNEQFF. The CDR3 DNA is TGTGCCAGCTCACCTCGGGATAACAATGAGCAGTTCTTC.

The J gene is TRBJ2-1, the V gene TRBV27; D unresolved. CDR1 is MNHEY, CDR2 SMNVEV, per germline (reference sequence). This CDR3 comprises 16 residues. The germline V and J ends were trimmed by 4 bases and 4 bases, with 17 bases remaining between them. CDR3 bases: TGTGCCAGCAGTTCCCCTTCTTTACACGGGTACAATGAGCAGTTCTTC. It translates to CASSSPSLHGYNEQFF.

J is TRBJ2-5 and V is TRBV20-1, with D perhaps TRBD2 (6 bases). V was shortened by 3 bases and J by 8 bases, with 10 bases between the two germline ends. The length of the CDR3 is 11 residues. Germline-derived CDR1 and CDR2 are DFQATT and SNEGSKA (reference sequence). For the CDR3, the DNA is TGCAGTGCTAGGGAGGGGCCAACCCAGTACTTC. Translation gives CSAREGPTQYF.

This chain uses TRBV7-6 with TRBJ2-3; D is possibly TRBD1 or TRBD2 (5 bases each). Trimming cost V 0 bases and J 0 bases, with 10 bases left between them. Germline CDR1 and CDR2: SGHVS and FNYEAQ. This CDR3 has 16 amino acids. In DNA form, the CDR3 reads TGTGCCAGCAGCTTAGCGTGGGGGTCTAGCACAGATACGCAGTATTTT. Encoded protein: CASSLAWGSSTDTQYF.

The chain recombines TRBV11-3 with TRBJ2-2; D is unclear. The germline V gene encodes CDR1 SGHNT and CDR2 YENEEA. The CDR3 spans 14 residues. Trimming shortened V by 4 bases and J by 0 bases, and 6 bases separated the two germline ends. CDR3 coding DNA: TGTGCCAGCAGCTCCCAGCCGAACACCGGGGAGCTGTTTTTT. Its translation is CASSSQPNTGELFF. The whole variable domain, remainder taken from reference TRBV11-3 and TRBJ2-2, is EAGVVQSPRYKIIEKKQPVAFWCNPISGHNTLYWYLQNLGQGPELLIRYENEEAVDDSQLPKDRFSAERLKGVDSTLKIQPAELGDSAVYLCASSSQPNTGELFFGEGSRLTVL.

The sample holds one count of this clone. This sequence joins TRBV5-4 and TRBJ2-5, with 10 bases lining up with TRBD2. Germline CDR1 SGHNT, CDR2 YYREEE (reference sequence). CDR3 size: 16 residues. V lost 7 bases, J lost 5 bases, and 14 bases stayed unmatched. For the CDR3, the DNA is TGTGCCAGCGCTCCTGAGCCTAGCGGGAGTGGGGAGACCCAGTACTTC. Translation: CASAPEPSGSGETQYF.

CDR3 sequence (DNA): TGTGCCAGCAGCTTGGGCCAGGGAAGTATCGACGAGCAGTACTTC. Translated, it gives CASSLGQGSIDEQYF. This chain joins TRBV11-3 and TRBJ2-7, with TRBD1 as a possible D gene (5 bases). Trimming cost V 3 bases and J 5 bases, with 17 bases left between them. Germline V gene sequence: CDR1 SGHNT, CDR2 YENEEA. This CDR3 contains 15 residues.

The genes are TRBV7-8 and TRBJ2-5; 9 bases are shared with TRBD1. From germline, CDR1 is SGHVS and CDR2 FQNEAQ. The CDR3 consists of 15 residues. Losses at the gene ends were 4 bases for V and 4 bases for J; bases not matched to a gene: 7. The CDR3 sequence is CASSSRQGVGETQYF. The CDR3 DNA reads TGTGCCAGCAGCTCCCGACAGGGGGTAGGAGAGACCCAGTACTTC. The complete variable domain, with remaining parts taken from reference TRBV7-8 and TRBJ2-5, reads GAGVSQSPRYKVAKRGQDVALRCDPISGHVSLFWYQQALGQGPEFLTYFQNEAQLDKSGLPSDRFFAERPEGSVSTLKIQRTQQEDSAVYLCASSSRQGVGETQYFGPGTRLLVL.